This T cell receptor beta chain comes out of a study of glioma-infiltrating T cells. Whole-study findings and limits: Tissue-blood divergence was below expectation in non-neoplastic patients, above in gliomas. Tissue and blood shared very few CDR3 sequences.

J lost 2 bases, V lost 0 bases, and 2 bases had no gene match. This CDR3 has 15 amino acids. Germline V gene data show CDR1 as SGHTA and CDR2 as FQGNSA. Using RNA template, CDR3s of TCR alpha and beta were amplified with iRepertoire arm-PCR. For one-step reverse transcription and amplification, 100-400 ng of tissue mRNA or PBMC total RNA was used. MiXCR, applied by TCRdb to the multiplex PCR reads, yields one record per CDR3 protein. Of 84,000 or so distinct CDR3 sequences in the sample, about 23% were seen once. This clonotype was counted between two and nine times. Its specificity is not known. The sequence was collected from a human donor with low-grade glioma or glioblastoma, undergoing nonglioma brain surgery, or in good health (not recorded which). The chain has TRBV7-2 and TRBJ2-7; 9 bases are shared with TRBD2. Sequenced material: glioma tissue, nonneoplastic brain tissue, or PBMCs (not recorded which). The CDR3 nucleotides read TGTGCCAGCAGCTTAGCCCAGCGGGGGGCCTACGAGCAGTACTTC. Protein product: CASSLAQRGAYEQYF.